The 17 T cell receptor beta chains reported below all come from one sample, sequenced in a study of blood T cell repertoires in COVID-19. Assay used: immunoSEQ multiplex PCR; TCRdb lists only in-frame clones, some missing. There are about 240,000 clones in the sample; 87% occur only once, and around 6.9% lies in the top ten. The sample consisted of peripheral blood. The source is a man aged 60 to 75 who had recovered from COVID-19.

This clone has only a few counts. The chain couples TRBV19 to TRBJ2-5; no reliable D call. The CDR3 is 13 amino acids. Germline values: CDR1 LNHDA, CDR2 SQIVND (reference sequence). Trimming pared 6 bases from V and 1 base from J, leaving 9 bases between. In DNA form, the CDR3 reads TGTGCCAGTAGGAGACAATCCCAAGAGACCCAGTACTTC. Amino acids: CASRRQSQETQYF.

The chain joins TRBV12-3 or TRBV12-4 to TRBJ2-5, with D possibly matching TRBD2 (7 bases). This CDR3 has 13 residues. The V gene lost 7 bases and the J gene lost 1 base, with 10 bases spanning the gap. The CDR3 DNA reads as TGTGCCAGCAAGGGGGGGGCCCAAGAGACCCAGTACTTC. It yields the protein CASKGGAQETQYF.

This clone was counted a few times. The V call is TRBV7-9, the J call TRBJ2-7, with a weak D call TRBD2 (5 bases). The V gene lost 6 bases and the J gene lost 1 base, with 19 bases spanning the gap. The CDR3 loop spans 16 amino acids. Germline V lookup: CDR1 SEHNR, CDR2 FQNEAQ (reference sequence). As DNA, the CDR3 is TGTGCCAGCAGTCCCGGGGTTCAGCATCAATCCTACGAGCAGTACTTC. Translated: CASSPGVQHQSYEQYF.

Written as DNA, the CDR3 is TGTGCCAGCAGGTGGGGGCCAATGAACAATGAGCAGTTCTTC. Residues: CASRWGPMNNEQFF. The gene calls are TRBV6-5 and TRBJ2-1; a weak D match, TRBD1 (6 bases). CDR3 length: 14 residues. Germline V CDR1 and CDR2: MNHEY, SVGAGI. The germline V and J ends were trimmed by 6 bases and 5 bases, with 14 bases remaining between them.

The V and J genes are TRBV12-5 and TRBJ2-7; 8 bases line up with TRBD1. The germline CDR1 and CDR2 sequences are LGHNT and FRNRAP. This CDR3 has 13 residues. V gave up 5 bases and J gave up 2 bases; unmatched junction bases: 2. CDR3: CASGRTGTYEQYF. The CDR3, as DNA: TGTGCTAGTGGTCGGACAGGGACCTACGAGCAGTACTTC.

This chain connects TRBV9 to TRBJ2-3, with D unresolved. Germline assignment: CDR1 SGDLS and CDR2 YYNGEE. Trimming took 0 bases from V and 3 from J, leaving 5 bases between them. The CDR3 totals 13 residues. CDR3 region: CASSVDPTDTQYF. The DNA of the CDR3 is TGTGCCAGCAGCGTAGATCCGACAGATACGCAGTATTTT. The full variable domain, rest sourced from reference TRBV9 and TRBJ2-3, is DSGVTQTPKHLITATGQRVTLRCSPRSGDLSVYWYQQSLDQGLQFLIQYYNGEERAKGNILERFSAQQFPDLHSELNLSSLELGDSALYFCASSVDPTDTQYFGPGTRLTVL.

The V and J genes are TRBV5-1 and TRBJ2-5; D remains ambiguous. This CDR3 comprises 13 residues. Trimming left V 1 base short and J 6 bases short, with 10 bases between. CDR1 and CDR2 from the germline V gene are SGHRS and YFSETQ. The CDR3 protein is CASSLPETQTQYF. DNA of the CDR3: TGCGCCAGCAGCTTGCCGGAGACCCAGACCCAGTACTTC.

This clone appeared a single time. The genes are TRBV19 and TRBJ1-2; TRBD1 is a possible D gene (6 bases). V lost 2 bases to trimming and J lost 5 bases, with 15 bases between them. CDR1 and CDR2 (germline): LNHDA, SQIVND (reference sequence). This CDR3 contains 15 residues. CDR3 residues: CASSISAGANYGYTF. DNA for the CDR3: TGTGCCAGTAGTATATCGGCAGGGGCGAATTATGGCTACACCTTC. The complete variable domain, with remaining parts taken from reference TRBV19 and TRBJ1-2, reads DGGITQSPKYLFRKEGQNVTLSCEQNLNHDAMYWYRQDPGQGLRLIYYSQIVNDFQKGDIAEGYSVSREKKESFPLTVTSAQKNPTAFYLCASSISAGANYGYTFGSGTRLTVV.

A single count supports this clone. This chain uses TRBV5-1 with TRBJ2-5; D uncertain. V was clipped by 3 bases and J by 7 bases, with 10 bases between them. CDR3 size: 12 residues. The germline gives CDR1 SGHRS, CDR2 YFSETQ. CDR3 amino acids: CASSSPSGTQYF. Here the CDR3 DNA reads TGCGCCAGCAGCTCCCCGTCAGGGACCCAGTACTTC.

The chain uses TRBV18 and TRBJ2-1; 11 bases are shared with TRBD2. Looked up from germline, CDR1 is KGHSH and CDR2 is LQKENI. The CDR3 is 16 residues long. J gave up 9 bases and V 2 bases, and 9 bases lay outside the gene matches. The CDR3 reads CASSPSQPSGGSEQFF. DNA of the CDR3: TGTGCCAGCTCACCATCCCAGCCTAGCGGGGGGAGTGAGCAGTTCTTC.

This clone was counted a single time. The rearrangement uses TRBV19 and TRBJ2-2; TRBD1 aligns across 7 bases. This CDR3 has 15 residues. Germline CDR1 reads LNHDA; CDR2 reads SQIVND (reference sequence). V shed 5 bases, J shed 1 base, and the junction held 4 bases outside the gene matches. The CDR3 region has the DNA TGTGCCAGTAGTTACAGGGGAATGAACACCGGGGAGCTGTTTTTT. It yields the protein CASSYRGMNTGELFF.

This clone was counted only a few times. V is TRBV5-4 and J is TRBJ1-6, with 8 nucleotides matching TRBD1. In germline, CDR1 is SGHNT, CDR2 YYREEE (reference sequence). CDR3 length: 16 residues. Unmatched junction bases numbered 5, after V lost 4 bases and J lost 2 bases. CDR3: CASSAGGAPYNSPLHF. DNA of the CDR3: TGTGCCAGCAGCGCAGGGGGCGCCCCCTATAATTCACCCCTCCACTTT.

The CDR3 sequence is CASSPKLTGELFF. The CDR3 DNA follows: TGTGCCAGCAGCCCAAAACTCACCGGGGAGCTGTTTTTT. The rearrangement links TRBV3-1 (or the pseudogene TRBV3-2) to TRBJ2-2; D not certain. This CDR3 region has 13 residues. Trimming took 4 bases from V and 4 from J, leaving 7 bases between them. Germline values: CDR1 LGHDT, CDR2 YNNKEL (reference sequence).

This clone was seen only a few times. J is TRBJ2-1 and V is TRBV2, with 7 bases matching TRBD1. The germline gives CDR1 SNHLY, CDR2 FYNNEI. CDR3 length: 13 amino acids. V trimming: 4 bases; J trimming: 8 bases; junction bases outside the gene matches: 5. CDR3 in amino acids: CASSVDRAHEQFF. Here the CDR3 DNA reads TGTGCCAGCAGTGTCGACAGGGCGCATGAGCAGTTCTTC.

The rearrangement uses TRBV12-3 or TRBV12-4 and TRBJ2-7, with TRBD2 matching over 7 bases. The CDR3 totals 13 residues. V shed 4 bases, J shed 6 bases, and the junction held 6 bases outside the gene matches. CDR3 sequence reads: CASSWVPGGEQYF. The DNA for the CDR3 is TGTGCCAGCAGTTGGGTCCCGGGGGGCGAGCAGTACTTC.

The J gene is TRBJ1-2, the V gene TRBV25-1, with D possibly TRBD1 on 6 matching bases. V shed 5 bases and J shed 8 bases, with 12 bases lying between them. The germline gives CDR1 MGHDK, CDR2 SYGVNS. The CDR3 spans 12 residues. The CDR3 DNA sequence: TGTGCCAGCAGTCGGGGGGCGCGGGGCTACACCTTC. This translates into CASSRGARGYTF.

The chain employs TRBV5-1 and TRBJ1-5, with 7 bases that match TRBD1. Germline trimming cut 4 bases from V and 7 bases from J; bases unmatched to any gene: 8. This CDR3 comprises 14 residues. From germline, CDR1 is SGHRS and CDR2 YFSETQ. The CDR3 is CASSPGQEGQPQHF. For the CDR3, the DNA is TGCGCCAGCAGCCCCGGACAGGAGGGGCAGCCCCAGCATTTT.